What follows are 27 T cell receptor beta chains derived from one specimen sequenced in a study of human T cells and chemical hapten exposure. One entry per CDR3 protein, called by TCRdb with MiXCR from the RACE reads. The sample has approximately 260,000 distinct CDR3 sequences; around 7.3% are singletons. The time point is: pre-sensitization, week 0. Treatment reported: therapeutic diphenylcyclopropenone sensitization with weekly scalp DPC. Source: whole blood, taken in connection with sensitization to the hapten diphenylcyclopropenone (DPC). These receptors were obtained from a man aged 18 to 29 with alopecia areata. Some clones in this sample may be carry-over from other donors' samples.

The chain carries TRBV28 and TRBJ1-1, with D maybe TRBD1 (5 bases). The CDR3 length is 14 residues. The V end was cut by 8 bases, the J end by 1 base, with 14 bases between. Germline V CDR1 and CDR2: MDHEN, SYDVKM. Here the CDR3 reads CASSRGSTNTEAFF. For the CDR3, the DNA is TGTGCCAGCTCGCGGGGCTCCACGAACACTGAAGCTTTCTTT.

The genes are TRBV9 and TRBJ1-1; D gene ambiguous. Germline CDR1 SGDLS, CDR2 YYNGEE. There are 14 residues in the CDR3. V dropped 4 bases and J dropped 4 bases, with 14 bases sitting between them. CDR3 sequence (DNA): TGTGCCAGCAGCCCCCGGGCAGTCTCCACTGAAGCTTTCTTT. It codes for CASSPRAVSTEAFF.

This clonotype was counted between two and nine times. The V gene is TRBV10-3, the J gene TRBJ1-1; perhaps TRBD1 as D (5 bases). V lost 10 bases and J lost 1, with 13 bases in between. The CDR3 consists of 13 residues. Germline V gene data show CDR1 as ENHRY and CDR2 as SYGVKD. The CDR3 DNA reads TGTGCCACCCGCCTAGGGGAGAACACTGAAGCTTTCTTT. Protein sequence: CATRLGENTEAFF.

The chain has TRBV10-3 and TRBJ2-3; TRBD2 matches at 7 bases. Germline V gene sequence: CDR1 ENHRY, CDR2 SYGVKD. V dropped 10 bases and J dropped 5; count of bases not matched to a gene: 15. This CDR3 region has 15 residues. CDR3 nucleotides: TGTGCCACAAGATCGGGATCCCGGGGGGTAGATACGCAGTATTTT. It translates to CATRSGSRGVDTQYF.

This chain connects TRBV4-2 to TRBJ2-7; possible D gene TRBD1, 6 bases. Germline V gene lookup returns CDR1 LGHNA and CDR2 YNFKEQ. V was trimmed by 2 bases and J by 6 bases, leaving 17 bases between them. The CDR3 consists of 15 residues. The CDR3 loop reads CASSQPGTLTGEQYF. CDR3 DNA sequence: TGTGCCAGCAGCCAACCCGGGACACTGACAGGCGAGCAGTACTTC.

This clonotype came up a few times. This rearrangement joins TRBV4-1 to TRBJ2-1; maybe TRBD2 (6 bases). Germline CDR1 reads MGHRA; CDR2 reads YSYEKL. The CDR3 runs to 15 residues. The V end lost 8 bases, the J end lost 7 bases, and 21 bases lay between the germline ends. CDR3 sequence: CASEPGSGYDNEQFF. DNA of the CDR3: TGCGCCAGCGAACCGGGGAGCGGGTATGATAATGAGCAGTTCTTC.

A remark on this clonotype: A clone one base away is much larger, so this may be a read error. The chain couples TRBV7-2 to TRBJ2-3; D unresolved. Germline V CDR1 and CDR2: SGHTA, FQGNSA. The CDR3 contains 12 residues. V was cut by 5 bases and J by 4 bases, with 7 bases left in between. The CDR3 sequence: CASSPFADTQYF. In nucleotides, the CDR3 is TGTGCCAGCAGCCCCTTCGCAGATACGCAGTATTTT.

This clonotype was picked up a small number of times. The chain links TRBV18 to TRBJ1-1; D gene ambiguous. This CDR3 spans 15 amino acids. In germline, CDR1 is KGHSH, CDR2 LQKENI. Trimming cost V 1 base and J 3 bases, with 12 bases left between them. For the CDR3, the DNA is TGTGCCAGCTCACCACTCCGGGGAGAGCACACTGAAGCTTTCTTT. Translated: CASSPLRGEHTEAFF.

Ten or more counts support this clonotype. The genes are TRBV2 and TRBJ1-5, with 7 bases fitting TRBD1. CDR3 length equals 14 residues. V shed 4 bases and J 5 bases; nucleotides not matched to a gene: 5. Germline CDR1 reads SNHLY; CDR2 reads FYNNEI. This CDR3 reads CASSGGTADQPQHF. The CDR3 bases are TGTGCCAGCAGTGGGGGGACAGCAGATCAGCCCCAGCATTTT.

This clonotype turned up a few times. The chain is built from TRBV20-1 and TRBJ1-1, with D perhaps TRBD1 (5 bases). Germline assignment: CDR1 DFQATT and CDR2 SNEGSKA (reference sequence). The length of the CDR3 is 16 residues. Trimming shortened V by 2 bases and J by 0 bases, and 16 bases separated the two germline ends. CDR3 region: CSARPGGVVMNTEAFF. For the CDR3, the DNA is TGCAGTGCTAGACCCGGGGGAGTGGTTATGAACACTGAAGCTTTCTTT.

This clonotype was counted ten times or more. This chain uses TRBV7-9 with TRBJ2-5; D is ambiguous. CDR3 length: 14 amino acids. Germline V gives CDR1 SEHNR, CDR2 FQNEAQ (reference sequence). Trimming removed 2 bases from V and 1 base from J, with 8 bases in between. CDR3 nucleotides: TGTGCCAGCAGCTTACGGCTGCCCCAAGAGACCCAGTACTTC. Its protein product is CASSLRLPQETQYF.

The chain recombines TRBV27 with TRBJ2-1; D is uncertain. V lost 6 bases and J lost 3, with 12 bases in between. Germline assignment: CDR1 MNHEY and CDR2 SMNVEV (reference sequence). This CDR3 has 14 amino acids. As DNA, the CDR3 is TGTGCCAGCAGCTATGGACCCGTCTACAATGAGCAGTTCTTC. Protein product: CASSYGPVYNEQFF.

The chain couples TRBV5-8 to TRBJ2-7; D unclear. The germline CDR1 and CDR2 sequences are SGHTS and YDEGEE. Deletions cut 2 bases from V and 3 bases from J, with 6 bases between. CDR3 length equals 12 residues. The CDR3: CASSLQNYEQYF. CDR3 DNA: TGTGCCAGCAGCTTACAGAACTACGAGCAGTACTTC.

This clonotype occurred a few times. Written as DNA, the CDR3 is TGCGCCAGCAGCTTGGCCCGGGGGAGGAGCTATGGCTACACCTTC. It encodes CASSLARGRSYGYTF. The chain couples TRBV5-1 to TRBJ1-2; weak D call: TRBD1 (5 bases). This CDR3 region has 15 residues. Germline V gives CDR1 SGHRS, CDR2 YFSETQ. V lost 0 bases to trimming and J lost 4 bases, with 13 bases between them.

This rearrangement joins TRBV7-2 to TRBJ1-2; 7 bases align to TRBD1. Losses at the gene ends were 3 bases for V and 0 bases for J; bases not matched to a gene: 1. Germline V CDR1 and CDR2: SGHTA, FQGNSA. CDR3 size: 14 residues. In DNA, the CDR3 is TGTGCCAGCAGCTTCCAGGGGGCTAACTATGGCTACACCTTC. Translation gives CASSFQGANYGYTF.

This clonotype has just a few counts. The V and J genes are TRBV27 and TRBJ2-3, with TRBD1 identical over 10 bases. The trim removed 3 bases at V and 0 bases at J, leaving 15 bases unmatched. The CDR3 sequence is 20 residues long. Germline V gene sequence: CDR1 MNHEY, CDR2 SMNVEV (reference sequence). Here the CDR3 reads CASSLLLGTGDSSSTDTQYF. In DNA form, the CDR3 reads TGTGCCAGCAGTTTGCTCCTGGGGACAGGGGATTCCTCTAGCACAGATACGCAGTATTTT.

The table lists this clonotype with a few counts. This CDR3 is CASSESVTLGEQYF. As DNA, the CDR3 is TGTGCCAGCAGTGAATCCGTTACTCTCGGCGAGCAGTACTTC. The J gene is TRBJ2-7, the V gene TRBV2; D uncertain. CDR1 SNHLY and CDR2 FYNNEI come from the germline V gene. This CDR3 is 14 amino acids long. V dropped 2 bases and J dropped 6 bases, with 14 bases sitting between them.

This clonotype was observed many times. The chain joins TRBV24-1 to TRBJ1-1, with D possibly TRBD1 on 6 matching bases. The CDR3 has 12 residues. The ends were cut back, 9 bases at V and 8 bases at J, with 15 bases in the middle. The germline V gene encodes CDR1 KGHDR and CDR2 SFDVKD. This CDR3 is CATEDPGTEAFF. DNA for the CDR3: TGTGCCACCGAAGACCCCGGGACAGAAGCTTTCTTT.

This clonotype was counted a few times. This chain links TRBV5-1 with TRBJ2-3; 7 nucleotides line up with TRBD1. This CDR3 contains 15 residues. Germline values: CDR1 SGHRS, CDR2 YFSETQ. Trimming at V came to 0 bases and at J to 1 base, leaving 2 bases not matched to a gene. CDR3 sequence (DNA): TGCGCCAGCAGCTTGGAAGGACAGGGCACAGATACGCAGTATTTT. Its protein product is CASSLEGQGTDTQYF.

This clonotype was counted at least ten times. The chain employs TRBV11-2 and TRBJ2-1, with 10 bases that match TRBD1. The CDR3 contains 15 residues. The V gene's germline CDR1 is SGHAT and CDR2 FQNNGV. Trimming at V came to 5 bases and at J to 9 bases, leaving 10 bases not matched to a gene. The CDR3 region is CASSPSPRTGGEQFF. In DNA, the CDR3 is TGTGCCAGCAGCCCTTCCCCCCGGACAGGGGGTGAGCAGTTCTTC. The full variable domain, completed using reference TRBV11-2 and TRBJ2-1, is EAGVAQSPRYKIIEKRQSVAFWCNPISGHATLYWYQQILGQGPKLLIQFQNNGVVDDSQLPKDRFSAERLKGVDSTLKIQPAKLEDSAVYLCASSPSPRTGGEQFFGPGTRLTVL.

This clonotype has more than one count but fewer than ten. The V gene is TRBV7-6, the J gene TRBJ1-4, with 7 bases that match TRBD1. The germline V gene encodes CDR1 SGHVS and CDR2 FNYEAQ. The length of the CDR3 is 15 residues. The J segment lost 3 bases and the V segment lost 5 bases, leaving 6 bases of the junction unmatched. The CDR3 DNA follows: TGTGCCAGCAGCCTGTCAGGGGGGCCTAATGAAAAACTGTTTTTT. This gives the protein CASSLSGGPNEKLFF.

The V gene is TRBV19, the J gene TRBJ1-5; D unclear. The CDR3 length is 14 residues. V was clipped by 7 bases and J by 0 bases, with 10 bases between them. Germline V CDR1 and CDR2: LNHDA, SQIVND (reference sequence). The CDR3 DNA is TGTGCCAGTACGGGATGGAATAGCAATCAGCCCCAGCATTTT. Translating it yields CASTGWNSNQPQHF.

Points on this clonotype: A much larger clone differs by one base, so this may be a read error. This chain connects TRBV9 to TRBJ1-2; 9 positions agree with TRBD1. In germline, CDR1 is SGDLS, CDR2 YYNGEE. The CDR3 has 15 residues. CDR3 in amino acids: CPSSVAQQGAYGYTF. Written as DNA, the CDR3 is TGTCCCAGCAGCGTAGCTCAACAGGGGGCCTATGGCTACACCTTC.

The chain links TRBV5-1 to TRBJ2-4; no clear D gene. CDR3 length equals 14 residues. V was cut by 0 bases and J by 8 bases, with 12 bases left in between. Germline lookup yields CDR1 SGHRS and CDR2 YFSETQ. The CDR3, as DNA: TGCGCCAGCAGCTTGGGGACGCTGCAAGACATTCAGTACTTC. This gives the protein CASSLGTLQDIQYF.

This clonotype was counted between two and nine times. The rearrangement links TRBV5-1 to TRBJ2-3, with 13 nucleotides matching TRBD2. CDR1 is SGHRS and CDR2 is YFSETQ in the germline V gene. The CDR3 is made up of 17 amino acids. The junction had 4 bases not matched to a gene; V was cut back by 3 bases and J by 0 bases. Here the CDR3 DNA reads TGCGCCAGCAGCTCCGGGACTAGCGGGAAGAGCACAGATACGCAGTATTTT. It yields the protein CASSSGTSGKSTDTQYF.

This clonotype has just a few counts. The rearrangement joins TRBV7-3 to TRBJ2-2, with a weak D call TRBD2 (6 bases). Trimming stripped 1 base from V and 7 bases from J, with 7 bases between. CDR1 is SGHTA and CDR2 is FQGTGA in the germline V gene. The CDR3 loop spans 13 amino acids. CDR3 amino acids: CASSLRRGGELFF. CDR3 nucleotide sequence: TGTGCCAGCAGCTTAAGGCGGGGCGGGGAGCTGTTTTTT. Complete variable domain (other parts from reference TRBV7-3 and TRBJ2-2): GAGVSQTPSNKVTEKGKYVELRCDPISGHTALYWYRQSLGQGPEFLIYFQGTGAADDSGLPNDRFFAVRPEGSVSTLKIQRTERGDSAVYLCASSLRRGGELFFGEGSRLTVL.

This clonotype was seen many times. This rearrangement joins TRBV29-1 to TRBJ1-4; D is uncertain. The V gene lost 4 bases and the J gene lost 4 bases, with 10 bases spanning the gap. From germline, CDR1 is SQVTM and CDR2 ANQGSEA. This CDR3 is 13 amino acids long. Here the CDR3 reads CSVGGLFNEKLFF. The CDR3 DNA is TGCAGCGTTGGCGGTCTTTTTAATGAAAAACTGTTTTTT.